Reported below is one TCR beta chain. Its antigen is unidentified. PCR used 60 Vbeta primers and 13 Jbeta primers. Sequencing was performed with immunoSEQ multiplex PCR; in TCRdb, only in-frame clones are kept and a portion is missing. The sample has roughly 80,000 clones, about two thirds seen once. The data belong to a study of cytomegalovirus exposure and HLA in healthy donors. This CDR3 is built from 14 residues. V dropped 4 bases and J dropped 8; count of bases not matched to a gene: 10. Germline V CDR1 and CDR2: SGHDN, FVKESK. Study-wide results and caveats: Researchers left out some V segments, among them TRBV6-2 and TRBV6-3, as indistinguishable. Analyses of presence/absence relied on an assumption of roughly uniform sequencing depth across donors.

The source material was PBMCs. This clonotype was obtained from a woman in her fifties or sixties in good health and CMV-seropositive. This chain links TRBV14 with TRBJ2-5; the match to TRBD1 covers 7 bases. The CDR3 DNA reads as TGTGCCAGCAGCCCTGGACAGGTTCTCAGAACCCAGTACTTC. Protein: CASSPGQVLRTQYF.